Listed here are 11 T cell receptor beta chains from one sample, sequenced in a study of blood T cell repertoires in COVID-19 (dated by TCRdb to between 2020 and 2021). Library preparation used the immunoSEQ multiplex PCR assay. TCRdb retrieved this table from immuneACCESS and kept in-frame rearrangements only. Not all clones are present; in checked studies, unresolved V genes account for under half, and no reason is known for the remainder. This sample holds approximately 94,000 clones; 80% were observed only once. 31% of the sample comes from the top ten. Sequenced sample: peripheral blood. The source is a man between 65 and 85 years old with active or convalescent COVID-19.

The chain is built from TRBV19 and TRBJ2-2; 14 positions agree with TRBD2. This CDR3 is 17 amino acids long. The V gene end was trimmed by 4 bases and the J gene end by 6 bases; junction bases not matched to a gene: 7. CDR1 is LNHDA and CDR2 is SQIVND in the germline V gene (reference sequence). The CDR3 protein is CASSTPGLAGVAGELFF. The CDR3 region has the DNA TGTGCCAGTAGTACCCCGGGACTAGCGGGAGTGGCCGGGGAGCTGTTTTTT.

The chain uses TRBV3-1 (or the pseudogene TRBV3-2) and TRBJ1-2; possibly TRBD1 for D (5 bases). Germline CDR1 is LGHDT and CDR2 is YNNKEL (reference sequence). The ends were cut back, 4 bases at V and 5 bases at J, with 17 bases in the middle. CDR3 length: 15 residues. In nucleotides, the CDR3 is TGTGCCAGCAGCCTAAACGCGGGGGGTGGATATGGCTACACCTTC. Its protein is CASSLNAGGGYGYTF.

This clone came up a few times. The CDR3 nucleotides read TGTGCCAGCAGTTTGGGGCTTCCTGGTACTTCGTCCGAGCAGTACTTC. Its protein is CASSLGLPGTSSEQYF. The V and J genes are TRBV27 and TRBJ2-7; tentatively, D is TRBD1 (5 bases). Germline assignment: CDR1 MNHEY and CDR2 SMNVEV (reference sequence). V lost 3 bases and J 6 bases, leaving 21 bases between the germline ends. CDR3 length: 16 amino acids.

This clone came up a few times. The V call is TRBV9, the J call TRBJ1-2, with TRBD1 identical over 8 bases. The germline gives CDR1 SGDLS, CDR2 YYNGEE. The CDR3 has 16 amino acids. V lost 5 bases to trimming and J lost 1 base; unmatched junction nucleotides: 10. In DNA form, the CDR3 reads TGTGCCAGCAGTGTTTCCGGGACAGGATATAACTATGGCTACACCTTC. Encoded protein: CASSVSGTGYNYGYTF.

V and J are TRBV6-5 and TRBJ1-2; the match to TRBD1 covers 8 bases. This CDR3 spans 14 amino acids. Germline V gene sequence: CDR1 MNHEY, CDR2 SVGAGI. The V segment lost 2 bases and the J segment 8 bases; nucleotides outside the gene matches: 7. The CDR3 loop reads CASSYTQGAWGYTF. In DNA, the CDR3 is TGTGCCAGCAGTTACACTCAGGGGGCGTGGGGCTACACCTTC.

This clone was observed a handful of times. The chain has TRBV19 and TRBJ1-2; 8 bases are shared with TRBD1. V trimming: 5 bases; J trimming: 4 bases; junction bases outside the gene matches: 0. Germline values: CDR1 LNHDA, CDR2 SQIVND (reference sequence). This CDR3 comprises 12 residues. Here the CDR3 DNA reads TGTGCCAGTAGTGGACAGGGCTATGGCTACACCTTC. Its translation: CASSGQGYGYTF.

This clone is a singleton in its sample. V usage is TRBV5-5 and J usage is TRBJ1-1, with D possibly matching TRBD1 (5 bases). The CDR3 has 18 residues. CDR1 is SGHKS, CDR2 YYEKEE, per germline (reference sequence). Trimming removed 5 bases at V and 1 base at J, with 24 bases between. CDR3 bases: TGTGCCAGCAGATCAGGCTGGGGCCGCGGTCCTGAGAACACTGAAGCTTTCTTT. As protein: CASRSGWGRGPENTEAFF.

The CDR3 here is CATSTPLTGNEQYF. The CDR3 bases are TGTGCCACCAGCACCCCCTTGACAGGGAACGAGCAGTACTTC. The V and J genes are TRBV15 and TRBJ2-7; 7 nucleotides line up with TRBD1. CDR1 and CDR2 (germline): LNHNV, YYDKDF (reference sequence). With 4 bases clipped from V and 5 bases from J, the junction kept 8 bases outside the gene matches. This CDR3 is built from 14 residues.

The chain has TRBV6-6 and TRBJ1-5; 7 nucleotides line up with TRBD1. Germline V lookup: CDR1 MNHNY, CDR2 SVGAGI (reference sequence). With V trimmed by 2 bases and J by 6 bases, 4 bases remained unmatched. The CDR3 runs to 14 residues. CDR3 in DNA: TGTGCCAGCAGTTACGACGGACAGGTTCAGCCCCAGCATTTT. Amino acid sequence: CASSYDGQVQPQHF.

The chain couples TRBV7-3 to TRBJ2-1; D call uncertain. The V end was cut by 5 bases, the J end by 5 bases, with 10 bases between. CDR1 and CDR2 from the germline V gene are SGHTA and FQGTGA. CDR3 length: 13 residues. CDR3 sequence (DNA): TGTGCCAGCAGCGCATCGAGAGACAATGAGCAGTTCTTC. It translates to CASSASRDNEQFF.

The chain has TRBV6-5 and TRBJ2-7; no firm D call. The germline V gene has CDR1 MNHEY and CDR2 SVGAGI. V was pared by 6 bases and J by 3 bases, with 15 bases between. The length of the CDR3 is 14 residues. Written as DNA, the CDR3 is TGTGCCAGCAGGGAGACCCACGCCCGCTACGAGCAGTACTTC. It encodes CASRETHARYEQYF.